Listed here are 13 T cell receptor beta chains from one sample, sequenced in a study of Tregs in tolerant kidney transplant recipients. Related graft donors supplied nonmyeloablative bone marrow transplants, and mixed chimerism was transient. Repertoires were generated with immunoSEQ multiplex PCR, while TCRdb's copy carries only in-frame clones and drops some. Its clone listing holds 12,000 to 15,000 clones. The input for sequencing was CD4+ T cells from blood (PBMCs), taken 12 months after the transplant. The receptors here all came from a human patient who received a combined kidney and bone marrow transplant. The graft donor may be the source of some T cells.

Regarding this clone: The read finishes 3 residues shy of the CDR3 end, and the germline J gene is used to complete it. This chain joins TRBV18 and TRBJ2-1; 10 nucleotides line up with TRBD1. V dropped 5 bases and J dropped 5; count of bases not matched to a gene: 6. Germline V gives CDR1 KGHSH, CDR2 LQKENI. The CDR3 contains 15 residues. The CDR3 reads CASSWETGGNNEQFF. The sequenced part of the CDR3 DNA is TGTGCCAGCTCATGGGAGACAGGGGGCAACAATGAG.

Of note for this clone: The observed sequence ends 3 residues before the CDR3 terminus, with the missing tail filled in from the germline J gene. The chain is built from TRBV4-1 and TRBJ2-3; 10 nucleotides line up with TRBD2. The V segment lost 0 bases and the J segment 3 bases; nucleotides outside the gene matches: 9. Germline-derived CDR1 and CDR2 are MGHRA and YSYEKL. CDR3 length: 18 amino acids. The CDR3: CASSQERSSGSKTDTQYF. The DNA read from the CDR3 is TGCGCCAGCAGCCAAGAACGTTCTAGCGGGAGCAAGACAGATACG.

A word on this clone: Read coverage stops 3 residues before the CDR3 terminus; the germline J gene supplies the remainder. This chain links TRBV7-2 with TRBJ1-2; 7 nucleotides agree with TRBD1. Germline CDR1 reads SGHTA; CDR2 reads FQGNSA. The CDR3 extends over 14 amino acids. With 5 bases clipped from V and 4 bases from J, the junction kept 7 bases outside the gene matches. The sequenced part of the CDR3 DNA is TGTGCCAGCAGCCCCGGACAGGCTTTCTATGGC. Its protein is CASSPGQAFYG. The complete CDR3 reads CASSPGQAFYGYTF.

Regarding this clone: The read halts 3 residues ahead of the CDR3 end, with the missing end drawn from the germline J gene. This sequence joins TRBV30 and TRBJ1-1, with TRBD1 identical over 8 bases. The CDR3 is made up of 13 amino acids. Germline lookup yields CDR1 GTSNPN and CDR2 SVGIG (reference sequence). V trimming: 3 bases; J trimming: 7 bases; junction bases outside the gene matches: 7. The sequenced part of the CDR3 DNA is TGTGCCTGGAGCCAATCCGGGACAGGTGAA. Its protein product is CAWSQSGTGE. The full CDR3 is CAWSQSGTGEAFF.

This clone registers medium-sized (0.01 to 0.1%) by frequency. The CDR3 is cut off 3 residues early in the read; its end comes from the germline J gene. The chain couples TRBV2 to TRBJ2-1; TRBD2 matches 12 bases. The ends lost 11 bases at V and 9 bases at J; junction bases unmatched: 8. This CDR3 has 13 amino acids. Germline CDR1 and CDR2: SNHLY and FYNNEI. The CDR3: CAGRTSGKGEQFF. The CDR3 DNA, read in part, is TGTGCCGGACGGACTAGCGGGAAAGGTGAG. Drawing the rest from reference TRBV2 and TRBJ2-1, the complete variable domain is EPEVTQTPSHQVTQMGQEVILRCVPISNHLYFYWYRQILGQKVEFLVSFYNNEISEKSEIFDDQFSVERPDGSNFTLKIRSTKLEDSAMYFCAGRTSGKGEQFFGPGTRLTVL.

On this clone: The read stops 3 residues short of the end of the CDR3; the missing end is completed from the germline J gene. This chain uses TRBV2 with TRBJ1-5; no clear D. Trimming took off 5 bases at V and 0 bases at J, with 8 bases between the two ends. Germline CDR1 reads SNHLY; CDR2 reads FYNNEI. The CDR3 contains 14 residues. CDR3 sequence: CASSYSYSNQPQHF. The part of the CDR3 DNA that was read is TGTGCCAGCAGTTACAGTTATAGCAATCAGCCC.

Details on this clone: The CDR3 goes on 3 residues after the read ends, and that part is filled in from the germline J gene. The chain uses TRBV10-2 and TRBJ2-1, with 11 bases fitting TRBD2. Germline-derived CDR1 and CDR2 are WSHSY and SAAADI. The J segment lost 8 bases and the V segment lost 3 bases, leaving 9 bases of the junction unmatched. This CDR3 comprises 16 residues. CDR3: CASSDSLAGGRDEQFF. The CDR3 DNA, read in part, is TGCGCCAGCAGTGATTCTCTAGCGGGAGGACGGGATGAG.

The CDR3 loop is CASSSQGNTDTQYF. The CDR3 DNA, read in part, is TGTGCCAGCAGTTCCCAGGGGAACACAGATACG. V usage is TRBV2 and J usage is TRBJ2-3; weak D call: TRBD1 (6 bases). The read ends 3 residues early relative to the CDR3; the germline J gene fills the gap. The germline CDR1 and CDR2 sequences are SNHLY and FYNNEI. CDR3 size: 14 residues. The V end lost 5 bases, the J end lost 2 bases, and 11 bases lay between the germline ends.

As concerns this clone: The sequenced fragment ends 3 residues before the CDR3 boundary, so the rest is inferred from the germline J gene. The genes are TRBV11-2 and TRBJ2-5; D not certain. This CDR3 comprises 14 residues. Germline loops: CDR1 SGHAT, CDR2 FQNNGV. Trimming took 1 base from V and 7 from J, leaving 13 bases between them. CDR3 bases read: TGTGCCAGCAGCTTAGCCGGAGACAAGGCGACC. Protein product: CASSLAGDKAT. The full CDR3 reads CASSLAGDKATQYF.

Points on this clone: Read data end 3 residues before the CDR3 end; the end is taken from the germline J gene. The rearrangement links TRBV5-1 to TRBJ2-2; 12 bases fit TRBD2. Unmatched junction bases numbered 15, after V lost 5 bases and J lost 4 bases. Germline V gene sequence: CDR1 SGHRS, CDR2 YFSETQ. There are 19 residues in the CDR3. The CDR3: CASSFSPSGLAGSTGELFF. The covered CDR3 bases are TGCGCCAGCAGTTTTTCCCCATCCGGACTAGCGGGAAGCACCGGGGAG.

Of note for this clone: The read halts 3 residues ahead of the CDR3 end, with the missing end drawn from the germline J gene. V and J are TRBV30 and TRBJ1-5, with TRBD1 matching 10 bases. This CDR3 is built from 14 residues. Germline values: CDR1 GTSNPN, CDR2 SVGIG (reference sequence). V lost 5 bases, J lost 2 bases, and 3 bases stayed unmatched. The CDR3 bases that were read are TGTGCCTGGGCCGGGACAGGGGGCAATCAGCCC. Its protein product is CAWAGTGGNQP. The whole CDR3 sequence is CAWAGTGGNQPQHF.

The CDR3 loop is CASATSGRPDTQYF. CDR3 DNA, as far as it was read: TGTGCCAGTGCGACTAGCGGGAGACCAGATACG. The chain uses TRBV19 and TRBJ2-3; 12 nucleotides match TRBD2. The read ends 3 residues shy of where the CDR3 ends; the end is completed using the germline J gene. The V and J ends lost 8 bases and 4 bases, in that order; junction bases with no gene match: 4. The germline gives CDR1 LNHDA, CDR2 SQIVND (reference sequence). This CDR3 is 14 amino acids long.

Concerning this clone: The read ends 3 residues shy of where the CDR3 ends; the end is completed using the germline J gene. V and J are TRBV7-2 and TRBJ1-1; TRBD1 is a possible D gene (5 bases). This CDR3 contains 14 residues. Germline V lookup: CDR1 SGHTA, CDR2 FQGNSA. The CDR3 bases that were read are TGTGCCAGCAGCTTAGTTTTAGGGCGGGGGGAA. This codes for CASSLVLGRGE. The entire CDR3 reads CASSLVLGRGEAFF.